This note documents a single T cell receptor (beta chain) sequence. What it recognizes is unknown. This sequence may be a read error, since a much larger clone differs from it by one base. The missing conserved phenylalanine or tryptophan at the end of this CDR3 makes a read error likely. These data are taken from a study of lung T cells in sarcoidosis with Löfgren's syndrome. Study-wide results and caveats: Sarcoidosis antigen recognition was only suggested, antigen unidentified.

Germline-derived CDR1 and CDR2 are LGHNA and YNFKEQ. V lost 4 bases to trimming and J lost 7 bases; unmatched junction nucleotides: 9. The CDR3 consists of 15 residues. TCRdb called the reads again in MiXCR, with one record for every CDR3 protein. Among some 19,000 distinct CDR3 sequences listed, roughly a fifth were seen once. The V call is TRBV4-2, the J call TRBJ1-2; 10 positions agree with TRBD1. The sample was CD4+ T cells from bronchoalveolar lavage. This receptor was taken from a human donor with sarcoidosis (Löfgren's syndrome or another form), or a control subject (not recorded which). CDR3 nucleotides: TGTGCCAGCAGCCCAAGCGGGACAGGGGATCGTGGCTACACCTCC. Translation gives CASSPSGTGDRGYTS.